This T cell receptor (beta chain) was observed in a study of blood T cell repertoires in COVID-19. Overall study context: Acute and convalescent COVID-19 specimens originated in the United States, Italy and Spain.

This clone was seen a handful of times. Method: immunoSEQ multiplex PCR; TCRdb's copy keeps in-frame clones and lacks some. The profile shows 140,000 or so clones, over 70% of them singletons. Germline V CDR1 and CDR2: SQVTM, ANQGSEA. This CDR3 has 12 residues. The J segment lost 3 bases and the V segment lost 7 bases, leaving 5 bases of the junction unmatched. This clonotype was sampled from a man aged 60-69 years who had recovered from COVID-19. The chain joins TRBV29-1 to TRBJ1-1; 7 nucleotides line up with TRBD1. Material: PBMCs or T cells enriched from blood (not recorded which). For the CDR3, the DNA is TGCAGCGACCCCGACAGGGACACTGAAGCTTTCTTT. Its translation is CSDPDRDTEAFF.